What follows describes a single T cell receptor beta chain. The entry originates in a study of graft-versus-host responses after intestinal transplantation. Whole-study context: Recipients were given multivisceral, liver-intestinal, or isolated intestinal transplants.

The CDR3 consists of 16 residues. Germline CDR1 GTSNPN, CDR2 SVGIG (reference sequence). J was trimmed by 0 bases and V by 2 bases; bases with no gene match: 5. The repertoire was sequenced with immunoSEQ multiplex PCR; TCRdb's copy has only in-frame clones and lacks some. Altogether 20,000 to 25,000 clones are present, 80% to 95% being singletons, with the ten largest covering approximately 42%. This chain uses TRBV30 with TRBJ2-1; 9 bases line up with TRBD2. The origin of this receptor is a human patient who received an intestinal transplant, so some T cells may come from the graft donor. The source was PBMCs, collected about 250 days after intestinal transplant. As DNA, the CDR3 is TGTGCCTGGAGTTTAGGACTAGCGAGCTCCTACAATGAGCAGTTCTTC. It encodes CAWSLGLASSYNEQFF.